This T cell receptor beta chain was sequenced in a study of T cell responses to AZD1222 COVID-19 vaccine. As for the study in general: Second doses that came at about 4 or about 12 weeks were put together.

Some clones are missing from TCRdb's copy, which holds only in-frame ones; the method was immunoSEQ multiplex PCR. The sample carries fewer than 120,000 clones, about 85% recorded once. Trimming at V came to 5 bases and at J to 3 bases, leaving 7 bases not matched to a gene. This CDR3 spans 16 amino acids. Germline CDR1 reads SGHTA; CDR2 reads FQGNSA. A few counts support this clone. Its target is not known. Study conclusions and caveats: Spike-specific TCR breadth rose after two AZD1222 doses, and depth rose as well. Among those given AZD1222, only 5 to 7 were seropositive at baseline.

This chain joins TRBV7-2 and TRBJ2-4; TRBD2 matches at 10 bases. The specimen comprised peripheral blood, sampled on day 0 of AZD1222 vaccination. The clonotype was recovered from an adult in good health. Here the CDR3 DNA reads TGTGCCAGCAGCCGCCTAGCGGGAGAGGTCAAAAACATTCAGTACTTC. Translation gives CASSRLAGEVKNIQYF.